These T cell receptor beta chains were read from a single sample in a study of T cells in localized non-small cell lung cancer. Assay used: immunoSEQ multiplex PCR; TCRdb lists only in-frame clones, some missing. This sample has about 45,000 clones; roughly 79% occur once, and the top ten carry approximately 17%. The source material was peripheral blood mononuclear cells, sampled before any cancer treatment. The receptors stem from a man between 35 and 75 years old with stage III lung adenocarcinoma. Each CDR3 is given with its conserved first and last residue. Fields, in order: V gene, D gene, J gene, CDR3 length, clone size, CDR3 protein, CDR3 DNA. D genes are given only for firm matches. Only some rows state a clone size, as once, few, many or a class for expanded clones.

v_call: TRBV5-4
d_call: -
j_call: TRBJ2-7
cdr3_length: 15
clone_size: -
cdr3_aa: CASRATGSLSYEQYF
cdr3_nt: TGTGCCAGCAGGGCCACAGGGAGCCTCTCCTACGAGCAGTACTTC

v_call: TRBV5-1
d_call: -
j_call: TRBJ2-2
cdr3_length: 16
clone_size: -
cdr3_aa: CASSLEPGSASGELFF
cdr3_nt: TGCGCCAGCAGCTTGGAGCCAGGGTCGGCTTCCGGGGAGCTGTTTTTT

v_call: TRBV6-1
d_call: -
j_call: TRBJ1-5
cdr3_length: 14
clone_size: -
cdr3_aa: CASNRGGGGQPQHF
cdr3_nt: TGTGCCAGCAACCGAGGGGGGGGCGGTCAGCCCCAGCATTTT

v_call: TRBV5-6
d_call: -
j_call: TRBJ2-5
cdr3_length: 13
clone_size: -
cdr3_aa: CASRKGRQETQYF
cdr3_nt: TGTGCCAGCAGGAAAGGAAGACAAGAGACCCAGTACTTC

v_call: TRBV11-2
d_call: TRBD1
j_call: TRBJ2-6
cdr3_length: 17
clone_size: -
cdr3_aa: CASSPGTGGSGANVLTF
cdr3_nt: TGTGCCAGCAGCCCTGGGACAGGGGGCTCTGGGGCCAACGTCCTGACTTTC

v_call: TRBV14
d_call: -
j_call: TRBJ1-1
cdr3_length: 14
clone_size: few
cdr3_aa: CASSQASRLTEAFF
cdr3_nt: TGTGCCAGCAGCCAAGCATCAAGGTTGACTGAAGCTTTCTTT

v_call: TRBV5-1
d_call: -
j_call: TRBJ1-1
cdr3_length: 14
clone_size: once
cdr3_aa: CASSLVQPGTEAFF
cdr3_nt: TGTGCCAGCAGCTTGGTTCAGCCGGGCACTGAAGCTTTCTTT

v_call: TRBV6-6
d_call: TRBD2
j_call: TRBJ2-7
cdr3_length: 13
clone_size: -
cdr3_aa: CASSRDGGYEQYF
cdr3_nt: TGTGCCAGCAGCCGGGACGGGGGGTACGAGCAGTACTTC

v_call: TRBV9
d_call: TRBD1
j_call: TRBJ2-1
cdr3_length: 15
clone_size: once
cdr3_aa: CASSVAGQGANEQFF
cdr3_nt: TGTGCCAGCAGCGTAGCGGGACAGGGGGCGAATGAGCAGTTCTTC

v_call: TRBV5-6
d_call: -
j_call: TRBJ2-3
cdr3_length: 15
clone_size: -
cdr3_aa: CASSSGTAWGGTQYF
cdr3_nt: TGTGCCAGCAGCTCCGGGACGGCGTGGGGGGGCACGCAGTATTTT

v_call: TRBV15
d_call: -
j_call: TRBJ1-1
cdr3_length: 14
clone_size: -
cdr3_aa: CATPRDTLNTEAFF
cdr3_nt: TGTGCCACCCCCAGGGACACCTTGAACACTGAAGCTTTCTTT

v_call: TRBV5-6
d_call: TRBD2
j_call: TRBJ2-5
cdr3_length: 16
clone_size: -
cdr3_aa: CASSFTGLAVRETQYF
cdr3_nt: TGTGCCAGCAGCTTCACAGGACTAGCGGTACGGGAGACCCAGTACTTC

v_call: TRBV11-2
d_call: -
j_call: TRBJ2-1
cdr3_length: 14
clone_size: -
cdr3_aa: CASSLDLADNEQFF
cdr3_nt: TGTGCCAGCAGCTTAGATCTAGCTGACAATGAGCAGTTCTTC

v_call: TRBV4-1
d_call: TRBD2
j_call: TRBJ2-7
cdr3_length: 15
clone_size: -
cdr3_aa: CASSVVTSGGYEQYF
cdr3_nt: TGCGCCAGCTCCGTAGTGACTAGCGGGGGTTACGAGCAGTACTTC

v_call: TRBV2
d_call: TRBD2
j_call: TRBJ2-7
cdr3_length: 13
clone_size: -
cdr3_aa: CASSAGGLYEQYF
cdr3_nt: TGTGCCAGCTCTGCGGGGGGTCTCTACGAGCAGTACTTC

v_call: TRBV5-6
d_call: -
j_call: TRBJ1-4
cdr3_length: 12
clone_size: -
cdr3_aa: CASSLNREKLFF
cdr3_nt: TGTGCCAGCAGCTTGAACCGGGAAAAACTGTTTTTT